Below, 31 T cell receptor beta chains from the same sample are listed, as sequenced in a study of CD8+ T cells in alopecia areata. Following extraction, RNA underwent reverse transcription to cDNA, which served as the sequencing template. This table comes from immunoSEQ multiplex PCR, and its TCRdb copy is limited to in-frame clones, with some not included. The sample includes 190,000 or so clones, around 60% seen only once; the top ten take roughly 12%. Documented treatment: oral pan-JAK inhibitor, 5-10 mg twice daily. Sequences were derived from CD8+ T cells sorted from blood, sampled at week 24, from a patient treated with tofacitinib. These receptors originate from a human donor with alopecia areata.

This clone has more than one count but fewer than ten. In DNA form, the CDR3 reads TGTGCCAGCAGCTTAGACGCAGGGGCACTCTACGAGCAGTACTTC. It codes for CASSLDAGALYEQYF. This chain joins TRBV11-2 and TRBJ2-7; D might be TRBD1 (6 bases). V was shortened by 0 bases and J by 3 bases, with 12 bases between the two germline ends. The CDR3 covers 15 residues. The V gene's germline CDR1 is SGHAT and CDR2 FQNNGV.

V gene TRBV14 combines with J gene TRBJ1-1, with 7 bases that match TRBD1. With V trimmed by 1 base and J by 4 bases, 9 bases remained unmatched. Germline CDR1 SGHDN, CDR2 FVKESK. This CDR3 contains 16 residues. In DNA form, the CDR3 reads TGTGCCAGCAGCCAAGCAACAGGGGTGATTGGCACTGAAGCTTTCTTT. This translates into CASSQATGVIGTEAFF.

The V and J genes are TRBV7-2 and TRBJ2-2, with D possibly being TRBD1 (6 bases). V was pared by 5 bases and J by 3 bases, with 19 bases between. Looked up from germline, CDR1 is SGHTA and CDR2 is FQGNSA. The CDR3 totals 17 residues. CDR3 region: CASSAWTVIGDTGELFF. The CDR3 bases are TGTGCCAGCAGCGCCTGGACAGTGATCGGTGACACCGGGGAGCTGTTTTTT. The whole variable domain, remainder taken from reference TRBV7-2 and TRBJ2-2, is GAGVSQSPSNKVTEKGKDVELRCDPISGHTALYWYRQSLGQGLEFLIYFQGNSAPDKSGLPSDRFSAERTGGSVSTLTIQRTQQEDSAVYLCASSAWTVIGDTGELFFGEGSRLTVL.

The sample holds a few counts of this clone. This chain joins TRBV7-2 and TRBJ2-7; D gene unclear. The ends were cut back, 6 bases at V and 5 bases at J, with 17 bases in the middle. The germline V gene encodes CDR1 SGHTA and CDR2 FQGNSA. The CDR3 totals 14 residues. The CDR3 sequence is CASSQDLTTNEQYF. The CDR3 DNA follows: TGTGCCAGCAGTCAAGACCTTACCACCAACGAGCAGTACTTC.

This clone was seen a handful of times. This sequence joins TRBV29-1 and TRBJ2-2; no definite D call. This CDR3 comprises 15 residues. The V end lost 4 bases, the J end lost 0 bases, and 12 bases lay between the germline ends. The germline V gene encodes CDR1 SQVTM and CDR2 ANQGSEA. The CDR3 coding sequence is TGCAGCGTTGCTGGCCAGACACCGAACACCGGGGAGCTGTTTTTT. It encodes CSVAGQTPNTGELFF.

This clone was seen more than once but under ten times. CDR3 protein: CASSLKGYNQPQHF. CDR3 DNA: TGTGCCAGCAGTTTAAAGGGGTACAATCAGCCCCAGCATTTT. The gene calls are TRBV28 and TRBJ1-5; D perhaps matches TRBD1 (5 bases). Trimming cost V 2 bases and J 3 bases, with 8 bases left between them. The CDR3 is made up of 14 amino acids. The germline gives CDR1 MDHEN, CDR2 SYDVKM.

The chain recombines TRBV27 with TRBJ1-2, with 7 bases fitting TRBD1. The CDR3 is 14 amino acids. V trimming: 5 bases; J trimming: 7 bases; junction bases outside the gene matches: 10. Per the germline V gene, CDR1 is MNHEY and CDR2 is SMNVEV (reference sequence). As DNA, the CDR3 is TGTGCCAGCAGTGGGGGGACAGTAAGTGCTGGCTACACCTTC. Translated: CASSGGTVSAGYTF.

The rearrangement uses TRBV6-6 and TRBJ1-2; D is unresolved. Germline V gene data show CDR1 as MNHNY and CDR2 as SVGAGI (reference sequence). V lost 6 bases to trimming and J lost 1 base, with 15 bases between them. There are 15 residues in the CDR3. The CDR3 reads CASSPLSQLNYGYTF. CDR3 DNA sequence: TGTGCCAGCAGCCCCTTGTCACAGCTTAACTATGGCTACACCTTC.

This CDR3 reads CASSLGQGRTNEKLFF. Here the CDR3 DNA reads TGCGCCAGCAGCCTGGGACAGGGGAGAACTAATGAAAAACTGTTTTTT. The gene calls are TRBV5-1 and TRBJ1-4, with 10 bases fitting TRBD1. The CDR3 consists of 16 residues. V shed 4 bases, J shed 1 base, and the junction held 4 bases outside the gene matches. The V gene's germline CDR1 is SGHRS and CDR2 YFSETQ.

This clone was observed a single time. The chain employs TRBV5-1 and TRBJ1-2, with a tentative D call TRBD1 (6 bases). Germline V gene sequence: CDR1 SGHRS, CDR2 YFSETQ. The V end was cut by 0 bases, the J end by 8 bases, with 14 bases between. The length of the CDR3 is 14 residues. The CDR3 coding sequence is TGCGCCAGCAGCTTGGAGGGGACATCGCGCGGCTACACCTTC. Its protein is CASSLEGTSRGYTF.

V gene TRBV30 combines with J gene TRBJ2-6; 7 nucleotides match TRBD1. This CDR3 contains 14 residues. Unmatched junction bases numbered 3, after V lost 5 bases and J lost 2 bases. Germline lookup yields CDR1 GTSNPN and CDR2 SVGIG (reference sequence). For the CDR3, the DNA is TGTGCCTGGGCTACAGGGGCTGGGGCCAACGTCCTGACTTTC. Residues: CAWATGAGANVLTF.

As DNA, the CDR3 is TGTGCCAGCAGTGGAGGCGAGCAGTACTTC. Translated: CASSGGEQYF. This chain links TRBV2 with TRBJ2-7; no definite D call. Germline values: CDR1 SNHLY, CDR2 FYNNEI. The germline V and J ends were trimmed by 4 bases and 6 bases, with 4 bases remaining between them. The CDR3 length is 10 residues. Full variable domain (remainder filled in from reference TRBV2 and TRBJ2-7): EPEVTQTPSHQVTQMGQEVILRCVPISNHLYFYWYRQILGQKVEFLVSFYNNEISEKSEIFDDQFSVERPDGSNFTLKIRSTKLEDSAMYFCASSGGEQYFGPGTRLTVT.

This chain connects TRBV2 to TRBJ1-1; no clear D gene. CDR1 and CDR2 from the germline V gene are SNHLY and FYNNEI. Trimming shortened V by 8 bases and J by 7 bases, and 17 bases separated the two germline ends. The CDR3 sequence is 13 residues long. DNA of the CDR3: TGTGCCAGCGGATACAGTAGCATTGATGAAGCTTTCTTT. Its translation is CASGYSSIDEAFF.

V usage is TRBV27 and J usage is TRBJ2-7; possible D gene TRBD2, 6 bases. CDR3 length: 15 residues. Trimming took off 7 bases at V and 3 bases at J, with 19 bases between the two ends. The germline gives CDR1 MNHEY, CDR2 SMNVEV (reference sequence). Here the CDR3 reads CASTPAGHRVYEQYF. The DNA for the CDR3 is TGTGCCAGCACTCCAGCGGGCCATCGGGTCTACGAGCAGTACTTC.

The chain employs TRBV29-1 and TRBJ2-7; D gene uncertain. This CDR3 is 12 amino acids long. The V gene's germline CDR1 is SQVTM and CDR2 ANQGSEA. The V and J ends lost 3 bases and 1 base respectively, with 7 bases between them. The CDR3 protein is CSVEERSYEQYF. The CDR3 DNA reads TGCAGCGTTGAGGAGAGATCCTACGAGCAGTACTTC.

Of note for this clone: Other DNA variants within this sample encode the same CDR3. The gene calls are TRBV30 and TRBJ2-4, with D tentatively TRBD2 (5 bases). Germline V gene data show CDR1 as GTSNPN and CDR2 as SVGIG (reference sequence). This CDR3 region has 14 residues. Trimming left V 0 bases short and J 0 bases short, with 6 bases between. The CDR3 DNA reads as TGTGCCTGGAGTGTTGGAGGAGCCAAAAACATTCAGTACTTC. It specifies CAWSVGGAKNIQYF.

V usage is TRBV6-5 and J usage is TRBJ2-3; D remains unclear. CDR1 and CDR2 (germline): MNHEY, SVGAGI. V was clipped by 8 bases and J by 10 bases, with 16 bases between them. CDR3 length equals 12 residues. CDR3 DNA: TGTGCCAGCGGGCTTATGGGTCGGGCGCAGTATTTT. As protein: CASGLMGRAQYF.

The chain uses TRBV7-9 and TRBJ2-1; tentatively, D is TRBD2 (7 bases). Germline V gene lookup returns CDR1 SEHNR and CDR2 FQNEAQ (reference sequence). The V and J ends lost 10 bases and 0 bases respectively, with 13 bases between them. The CDR3 has 14 amino acids. The DNA for the CDR3 is TGTGCCACCTACGGGGGGCCCTCCTACAATGAGCAGTTCTTC. Translation: CATYGGPSYNEQFF.

The chain links TRBV29-1 to TRBJ1-1; D possibly corresponds to TRBD1 (6 bases). This CDR3 spans 11 amino acids. Trimming pared 6 bases from V and 5 bases from J, leaving 10 bases between. The germline gives CDR1 SQVTM, CDR2 ANQGSEA. The CDR3 bases are TGCAGCGTATCGCAGGGGACTGAAGCTTTCTTT. Amino acid sequence: CSVSQGTEAFF.

This clone was found once. The chain carries TRBV5-6 and TRBJ1-1, with D unclear. V was clipped by 2 bases and J by 8 bases, with 7 bases between them. CDR1 is SGHDT, CDR2 YYEEEE, per germline. The CDR3 covers 11 residues. CDR3 nucleotide sequence: TGTGCCAGCAGCTTAGGAGAAGAAGCTTTCTTT. As protein: CASSLGEEAFF.

The chain has TRBV9 and TRBJ2-1; 14 bases agree with TRBD2. Germline CDR1 and CDR2: SGDLS and YYNGEE. CDR3 length equals 16 residues. Unmatched junction bases numbered 7, after V lost 4 bases and J lost 7 bases. The CDR3: CASSWGTSGGINEQFF. Here the CDR3 DNA reads TGTGCCAGCAGCTGGGGGACTAGCGGGGGAATTAATGAGCAGTTCTTC. The full variable domain, completed using reference TRBV9 and TRBJ2-1, is DSGVTQTPKHLITATGQRVTLRCSPRSGDLSVYWYQQSLDQGLQFLIQYYNGEERAKGNILERFSAQQFPDLHSELNLSSLELGDSALYFCASSWGTSGGINEQFFGPGTRLTVL.

This clone was seen only a few times. The chain has TRBV7-9 and TRBJ1-1; a weak D match, TRBD1 (6 bases). The CDR3 runs 15 residues. In germline, CDR1 is SEHNR, CDR2 FQNEAQ (reference sequence). Trimming left V 5 bases short and J 8 bases short, with 21 bases between. CDR3 in amino acids: CASSPSRGAKNEAFF. CDR3 nucleotide sequence: TGTGCCAGCAGCCCCTCTCGGGGGGCAAAAAACGAAGCTTTCTTT. The full variable domain, its missing parts supplied by reference TRBV7-9 and TRBJ1-1, is DTGVSQNPRHKITKRGQNVTFRCDPISEHNRLYWYRQTLGQGPEFLTYFQNEAQLEKSRLLSDRFSAERPKGSFSTLEIQRTEQGDSAMYLCASSPSRGAKNEAFFGQGTRLTVV.

This clone was counted between two and nine times. The rearrangement uses TRBV29-1 and TRBJ2-2; the D gene is possibly TRBD2 (7 bases). CDR3 size: 13 residues. V was shortened by 6 bases and J by 4 bases, with 12 bases between the two germline ends. Germline CDR1 reads SQVTM; CDR2 reads ANQGSEA. The CDR3 is CSVEGGRTGELFF. Here the CDR3 DNA reads TGCAGCGTGGAGGGGGGGCGCACCGGGGAGCTGTTTTTT.

The chain couples TRBV5-6 to TRBJ1-1, with D tentatively TRBD1 (6 bases). CDR1 is SGHDT and CDR2 is YYEEEE in the germline V gene. CDR3 length: 16 residues. Trimming removed 4 bases from V and 4 bases from J, with 20 bases in between. CDR3 bases: TGTGCCAGCAGCCCGACCGTTATAGACAGGCGCACTGAAGCTTTCTTT. Residues: CASSPTVIDRRTEAFF.

This clone showed up just a few times. The chain recombines TRBV27 with TRBJ1-4, with TRBD1 matching 9 bases. The CDR3 is 17 residues long. V was pared by 4 bases and J by 0 bases, with 6 bases of the junction left unmatched. Per the germline V gene, CDR1 is MNHEY and CDR2 is SMNVEV (reference sequence). The CDR3 region has the DNA TGTGCCAGCAGTTACAGGGGGCTTCCTTCAACTAATGAAAAACTGTTTTTT. Translated: CASSYRGLPSTNEKLFF.

This chain uses TRBV30 with TRBJ2-2; 9 bases line up with TRBD1. The CDR3 loop spans 17 amino acids. Trimming at V came to 5 bases and at J to 2 bases, leaving 12 bases not matched to a gene. Germline lookup yields CDR1 GTSNPN and CDR2 SVGIG (reference sequence). CDR3 protein: CAWRDRAANPNTGELFF. In DNA, the CDR3 is TGTGCCTGGCGGGACAGGGCCGCCAACCCTAACACCGGGGAGCTGTTTTTT.

This clone has just a few counts. The rearrangement uses TRBV27 and TRBJ1-5, with TRBD1 matching 10 bases. Germline lookup yields CDR1 MNHEY and CDR2 SMNVEV (reference sequence). The CDR3 runs to 15 residues. The trim removed 6 bases at V and 1 base at J, leaving 3 bases unmatched. The CDR3 nucleotides read TGTGCCAGCAGGGGGGGACAGGGGAGCAATCAGCCCCAGCATTTT. Encoded protein: CASRGGQGSNQPQHF.

V gene TRBV27 combines with J gene TRBJ2-1; D could derive from TRBD1 or TRBD2 (5 bases each). V was shortened by 7 bases and J by 2 bases, with 15 bases between the two germline ends. Germline V gene sequence: CDR1 MNHEY, CDR2 SMNVEV (reference sequence). The CDR3 contains 15 residues. The DNA for the CDR3 is TGTGCCAGCAAGCCCGACGGGACGGCCTACAATGAGCAGTTCTTC. Protein: CASKPDGTAYNEQFF.

Only a few counts were recorded for this clone. The chain is built from TRBV14 and TRBJ1-2, with TRBD1 identical over 7 bases. The V and J ends lost 1 base and 4 bases, in that order; junction bases with no gene match: 0. The CDR3 consists of 13 residues. The germline V gene encodes CDR1 SGHDN and CDR2 FVKESK. CDR3 amino acids: CASSQGDSYGYTF. CDR3 bases: TGTGCCAGCAGCCAAGGGGACAGCTATGGCTACACCTTC.

This clone appeared a few times. V and J are TRBV29-1 and TRBJ2-3; 7 bases line up with TRBD1. V gave up 6 bases and J gave up 0 bases; unmatched junction bases: 6. Germline assignment: CDR1 SQVTM and CDR2 ANQGSEA. The CDR3 runs to 14 residues. CDR3 in amino acids: CSVAGTESTDTQYF. The CDR3 nucleotides read TGCAGCGTCGCCGGGACAGAAAGCACAGATACGCAGTATTTT.

This clone was counted only a few times. The gene calls are TRBV30 and TRBJ1-1; D unresolved. Trimming shortened V by 4 bases and J by 1 base, and 10 bases separated the two germline ends. The CDR3 covers 13 residues. CDR1 and CDR2 (germline): GTSNPN, SVGIG (reference sequence). In nucleotides, the CDR3 is TGTGCCTGGACTTCGTTTGAGAACACTGAAGCTTTCTTT. Translation gives CAWTSFENTEAFF.